What follows is one TCR beta chain and its context. The sample is drawn from a study of Ad26.COV2.S vaccination and SARS-CoV-2 variants. Regarding treatment: about 20 received Ad26.COV2.S at low or high dose, single or two shots; about five received placebo; per-sample allocation not given. It was on day 63 after the first vaccine or placebo injection that samples were taken. Method: immunoSEQ multiplex PCR; TCRdb's copy keeps in-frame clones and lacks some. Found here are approximately 480,000 clones, roughly 87% of them singletons; the top ten hold about 13%. Germline lookup yields CDR1 MDHEN and CDR2 SYDVKM. The CDR3 has 15 residues. V lost 6 bases, J lost 4 bases, and 16 bases lay in between.

Sample: peripheral blood, taken in a trial of Ad26.COV2.S vaccine versus placebo. The rearrangement uses TRBV28 and TRBJ2-1; maybe TRBD2 (5 bases). This receptor was identified in a person aged 18-65 years who received the Ad26.COV2.S COVID-19 vaccine or a placebo. The CDR3 here is CASSASGSLYNEQFF. The CDR3 DNA reads as TGTGCCAGCAGCGCCAGCGGCTCACTTTACAATGAGCAGTTCTTC.